Listed here are 14 T cell receptor beta chains from one sample, sequenced in a study of shared clonotypes between healthy human individuals. Sequencing used immunoSEQ multiplex PCR; TCRdb keeps in-frame clones, though not all of them. The sample has about a million clones; roughly 80% are singletons. Sequencing was done on a sample of memory CD4+ T cells sorted from blood. Stated subset: CD45RA-negative fraction. Receptor source: a man in his late teens or twenties in good health.

A note on this clone: This same CDR3 is encoded by further DNA sequences in the sample. The chain has TRBV18 and TRBJ2-2, with unresolved D. CDR1 and CDR2 from the germline V gene are KGHSH and LQKENI. The CDR3 totals 15 residues. V lost 1 base and J lost 0, with 6 bases in between. In DNA, the CDR3 is TGTGCCAGCTCACCACGCCAGACGAACACCGGGGAGCTGTTTTTT. It encodes CASSPRQTNTGELFF. The full variable domain, its missing parts supplied by reference TRBV18 and TRBJ2-2, is NAGVMQNPRHLVRRRGQEARLRCSPMKGHSHVYWYRQLPEEGLKFMVYLQKENIIDESGMPKERFSAEFPKEGPSILRIQQVVRGDSAAYFCASSPRQTNTGELFFGEGSRLTVL.

The J gene is TRBJ2-2, the V gene TRBV6-1, with a possible D match to TRBD2 (5 bases). Looked up from germline, CDR1 is MNHNS and CDR2 is SASEGT. Between the trimmed V and J ends, which lost 7 bases and 8 bases, there was a span of 17 bases. The CDR3 is 14 amino acids. The CDR3 nucleotides read TGTGCCAGCACCCCCCAGACTCGGACTGGGGAGCTGTTTTTT. It is translated as CASTPQTRTGELFF.

This chain joins TRBV6-1 and TRBJ2-1; TRBD1 or TRBD2 may be the D gene (5 bases each). CDR3 length equals 15 residues. The V and J ends lost 7 bases and 6 bases respectively, with 19 bases between them. CDR1 and CDR2 (germline): MNHNS, SASEGT. The DNA for the CDR3 is TGTGCCAGCACCCCGGGCCAGGGAGAACGCAATGAGCAGTTCTTC. The encoded protein is CASTPGQGERNEQFF.

V and J are TRBV9 and TRBJ2-1, with D maybe TRBD1 (5 bases). The V end was cut by 3 bases, the J end by 0 bases, with 10 bases between. CDR1 and CDR2 from the germline V gene are SGDLS and YYNGEE. This CDR3 has 15 residues. CDR3 sequence reads: CASSDRSSSYNEQFF. The CDR3 DNA is TGTGCCAGCAGCGACAGGTCAAGCTCCTACAATGAGCAGTTCTTC.

V usage is TRBV5-4 and J usage is TRBJ2-1, with a tentative D call TRBD2 (5 bases). Trimming pared 5 bases from V and 0 bases from J, leaving 9 bases between. The CDR3 is 14 amino acids. Germline lookup yields CDR1 SGHNT and CDR2 YYREEE (reference sequence). The CDR3, as DNA: TGTGCCAGCAGTGTGGACTTCTCCTACAATGAGCAGTTCTTC. Amino acids: CASSVDFSYNEQFF.

V is TRBV11-1 and J is TRBJ2-1, with 11 positions matching TRBD2. The CDR3 consists of 14 residues. V lost 5 bases to trimming and J lost 9 bases; unmatched junction nucleotides: 6. Germline V gives CDR1 SGHAT, CDR2 FQDESV (reference sequence). DNA for the CDR3: TGTGCCAGCAGCCATAGCGGGGGGGCGGGTGAGCAGTTCTTC. Encoded protein: CASSHSGGAGEQFF.

V is TRBV6-1 and J is TRBJ1-5; D not resolved. The CDR3 totals 15 residues. Trimming stripped 2 bases from V and 6 bases from J, with 14 bases between. Looked up from germline, CDR1 is MNHNS and CDR2 is SASEGT. Here the CDR3 DNA reads TGTGCCAGCAGTGAAAACGCGGCGGCGAGTCAGCCCCAGCATTTT. Translating gives CASSENAAASQPQHF.

A remark on this clone: Other nucleotide sequences from this sample produce the same CDR3. The chain is built from TRBV5-1 and TRBJ2-2; tentatively, D is TRBD2 (6 bases). The CDR3 length is 13 residues. V lost 7 bases and J 3 bases, leaving 10 bases between the germline ends. CDR1 and CDR2 from the germline V gene are SGHRS and YFSETQ. Written as DNA, the CDR3 is TGCGCCAGCTCCCCGGGGGACACCGGGGAGCTGTTTTTT. Translated, it gives CASSPGDTGELFF.

The chain recombines TRBV25-1 with TRBJ1-6; D not certain. The V and J ends lost 4 bases and 9 bases respectively, with 16 bases between them. This CDR3 has 15 amino acids. Per the germline V gene, CDR1 is MGHDK and CDR2 is SYGVNS. In nucleotides, the CDR3 is TGTGCCAGCAGTGCACGACCCGGGGAGGGTTCACCCCTCCACTTT. Protein product: CASSARPGEGSPLHF. Together with reference TRBV25-1 and TRBJ1-6, the CDR3 gives the full variable domain: EADIYQTPRYLVIGTGKKITLECSQTMGHDKMYWYQQDPGMELHLIHYSYGVNSTEKGDLSSESTVSRIRTEHFPLTLESARPSHTSQYLCASSARPGEGSPLHFGNGTRLTVT.

The CDR3: CAWTEGGFGQPQHF. In nucleotides, the CDR3 is TGTGCCTGGACCGAAGGGGGGTTTGGGCAGCCCCAGCATTTT. The V gene is TRBV30, the J gene TRBJ1-5; possible D gene TRBD1, 6 bases. The CDR3 extends over 14 amino acids. Germline V lookup: CDR1 GTSNPN, CDR2 SVGIG (reference sequence). Trimming left V 4 bases short and J 7 bases short, with 17 bases between. Complete variable domain (other parts from reference TRBV30 and TRBJ1-5): SQTIHQWPATLVQPVGSPLSLECTVEGTSNPNLYWYRQAAGRGLQLLFYSVGIGQISSEVPQNLSASRPQDRQFILSSKKLLLSDSGFYLCAWTEGGFGQPQHFGDGTRLSIL.

The chain combines TRBV2 with TRBJ2-1, with 13 bases identical to TRBD2. Germline V gene data show CDR1 as SNHLY and CDR2 as FYNNEI. There are 16 residues in the CDR3. With V trimmed by 6 bases and J by 7 bases, 9 bases remained unmatched. The CDR3 is CASSAGLAGASNEQFF. CDR3 sequence (DNA): TGTGCCAGCAGCGCTGGACTAGCGGGAGCGAGTAATGAGCAGTTCTTC.

This clone has only a few counts. The chain has TRBV2 and TRBJ2-2; D might be TRBD1 (6 bases). Looked up from germline, CDR1 is SNHLY and CDR2 is FYNNEI. The CDR3 extends over 16 amino acids. V gave up 6 bases and J gave up 1 base, with 15 bases separating them. The CDR3 coding sequence is TGTGCCAGCAGGAAAAGACAGGAAAGGAACACCGGGGAGCTGTTTTTT. Translated, it gives CASRKRQERNTGELFF.

The DNA for the CDR3 is TGTGCCTGGACCCGTAGCGGGGTGGGCACAGATACGCAGTATTTT. It specifies CAWTRSGVGTDTQYF. The rearrangement joins TRBV30 to TRBJ2-3; TRBD2 agrees at 8 bases. Looked up from germline, CDR1 is GTSNPN and CDR2 is SVGIG (reference sequence). CDR3 length equals 15 residues. V lost 4 bases and J lost 1; bases outside the gene matches: 7.

The rearrangement links TRBV4-1 to TRBJ2-7; TRBD2 matches at 7 bases. Germline V gene lookup returns CDR1 MGHRA and CDR2 YSYEKL. The CDR3 contains 17 residues. After removal of 4 bases from V and 1 base from J, the junction contained 13 bases not matched to a gene. The CDR3 nucleotides are TGCGCCAGCAGCCGCGTCGAGTTGGCGGGGGAATCCTACGAGCAGTACTTC. Translating gives CASSRVELAGESYEQYF.